This is a list of T cell receptor beta chains from one sample in a study of T cells in Graves' hyperthyroidism and ophthalmopathy. TCRdb itself ran the multiplex PCR reads through MiXCR, one entry per CDR3 protein. The sample consists of 200,000 to 250,000 distinct CDR3 sequences, 15% to 20% of them appearing once. The sequenced sample consisted of blood. The origin of the receptors is a man in his forties or fifties with Graves' hyperthyroidism. Both conserved end residues are part of each CDR3. Fields, in order: J gene, D gene, V gene, CDR3 length, clone size, CDR3 DNA, CDR3 protein. A D gene is named only where the DNA matches it firmly. Not every row has a clone size; where given, it reads once, few, many or a size class.

J: TRBJ2-3
D: NA
V: TRBV20-1
length: 15
size: many
DNA: TGCAGTGCTCACGCTATGTCCCCAGAGACAGATACGCAGTATTTT
CDR3: CSAHAMSPETDTQYF

J: TRBJ2-3
D: TRBD2
V: TRBV28
length: 16
size: NA
DNA: TGTGCCAGCAGTCCCTCTGTAGCGGGAGACGCAGATACGCAGTATTTT
CDR3: CASSPSVAGDADTQYF

J: TRBJ2-1
D: NA
V: TRBV3-1
length: 15
size: many
DNA: TGTGCCAGCAGCCAAGTTGGACAGAGATACAATGAGCAGTTCTTC
CDR3: CASSQVGQRYNEQFF

J: TRBJ2-2
D: NA
V: TRBV19
length: 17
size: many
DNA: TGTGCCAGTAGTATAGGGCTCGGCCCAAGGAACACCGGGGAGCTGTTTTTT
CDR3: CASSIGLGPRNTGELFF

J: TRBJ2-3
D: NA
V: TRBV7-2
length: 16
size: many
DNA: TGTGCCAGCAGCTTATGGGGGGCTGTTGACACAGATACGCAGTATTTT
CDR3: CASSLWGAVDTDTQYF

J: TRBJ2-7
D: TRBD1
V: TRBV30
length: 11
size: few
DNA: TGTGCCTGGTCGACAGGGATCGAGCAGTACTTC
CDR3: CAWSTGIEQYF

J: TRBJ2-1
D: NA
V: TRBV18
length: 14
size: NA
DNA: TGTGCCAGCTCACCACCAACAGTGGACAATGAGCAGTTCTTC
CDR3: CASSPPTVDNEQFF

J: TRBJ2-7
D: NA
V: TRBV6-1
length: 13
size: NA
DNA: TGTGCCAGCGGCCACAGGGAAATCTACGAGCAGTACTTC
CDR3: CASGHREIYEQYF

J: TRBJ1-5
D: NA
V: TRBV5-1
length: 16
size: NA
DNA: TGCGCCAGCAGCTTGGGAGGGGATTATAGCAATCAGCCCCAGCATTTT
CDR3: CASSLGGDYSNQPQHF

J: TRBJ1-4
D: NA
V: TRBV6-1
length: 16
size: NA
DNA: TGTGCCAGCAGTTACCCGGGGCAGGGGATTAATGAAAAACTGTTTTTT
CDR3: CASSYPGQGINEKLFF